This T cell receptor (beta chain) came from a study of early T cells in non-severe SARS-CoV-2 infection. About the research overall: Chains were not paired, and sequencing was done on bulk RNA from unsorted whole blood.

Whole-study results and caveats: Private and CD4 specificities were missed by VDJdb matching, which favored anti-spike CD8 responses.

This CDR3 contains 13 residues. Germline V gene data show CDR1 as SGHAT and CDR2 as FQNNGV. Trimming stripped 5 bases from V and 3 bases from J, with 10 bases between. Each single cDNA molecule received a unique molecular identifier. TCRdb independently ran MiXCR on the 5' RACE reads; one entry per CDR3 protein. The sample holds 65,000 to 70,000 distinct CDR3 sequences; more than 9% are singletons and the top ten take more than 1.5%. There are a few counts of this clonotype. Its antigen is not known. The sequenced material came from whole blood. V and J are TRBV11-2 and TRBJ2-5, with a possible D match to TRBD1 (6 bases). This TCR came from an adult who was a healthcare worker with PCR-confirmed SARS-CoV-2 infection or an uninfected control (not recorded which). The CDR3 DNA follows: TGTGCCAGCAGCGCCTGGACAGAAGAGACCCAGTACTTC. Its protein is CASSAWTEETQYF.